The 27 T cell receptor beta chains in this list originate from one sample, sequenced in a study of graft-versus-host responses after intestinal transplantation. No antigen has been identified for these receptors. Profiling relied on immunoSEQ multiplex PCR, and the TCRdb table lists in-frame clones only, not all of them. Here the sample spans 50,000 to 75,000 clones, approximately 94% being singletons. Sequenced here: unstimulated CD4+ T cells sorted from spleen or lymph node cells, sampled before transplant. The receptors shown here come from a human donor who was the organ donor for an intestinal transplant.

The V call is TRBV4-2, the J call TRBJ2-5; possibly TRBD1 for D (5 bases). Trimming removed 4 bases at V and 5 bases at J, with 23 bases between. Germline loops: CDR1 LGHNA, CDR2 YNFKEQ. The CDR3 extends over 17 amino acids. The CDR3 nucleotides read TGTGCCAGCAGCCCAGGGTGGGGCCAGTTCCAGGCGGAGACCCAGTACTTC. Translating it yields CASSPGWGQFQAETQYF.

The table lists this clone with a count of one. V usage is TRBV14 and J usage is TRBJ1-1, with D possibly matching TRBD1 (5 bases). Germline V gives CDR1 SGHDN, CDR2 FVKESK. Trimming pared 1 base from V and 10 bases from J, leaving 16 bases between. CDR3 length: 14 amino acids. CDR3 amino acids: CASSQGLVGPGAFF. As DNA, the CDR3 is TGTGCCAGCAGCCAAGGACTGGTGGGGCCCGGAGCTTTCTTT.

A single count supports this clone. The chain recombines TRBV2 with TRBJ1-2; tentatively, D is TRBD1 (6 bases). The CDR3 has 14 residues. CDR1 and CDR2 (germline): SNHLY, FYNNEI. The germline V and J ends were trimmed by 6 bases and 5 bases, with 16 bases remaining between them. This CDR3 reads CASRDRGREYGYTF. The CDR3 DNA reads as TGTGCCAGCAGAGACCGGGGGCGCGAGTATGGCTACACCTTC.

The chain is built from TRBV20-1 and TRBJ2-7; tentatively, D is TRBD1 (6 bases). The V gene lost 4 bases and the J gene lost 3 bases, with 7 bases spanning the gap. Germline V lookup: CDR1 DFQATT, CDR2 SNEGSKA (reference sequence). The CDR3 loop spans 11 amino acids. CDR3 nucleotides: TGCAGTGCTAAGGGGGACTACGAGCAGTACTTC. Translation gives CSAKGDYEQYF.

This sequence joins TRBV11-2 and TRBJ2-3; TRBD2 agrees at 9 bases. From germline, CDR1 is SGHAT and CDR2 FQNNGV. V was pared by 2 bases and J by 5 bases, with 5 bases of the junction left unmatched. CDR3 length equals 15 residues. The CDR3 DNA is TGTGCCAGCAGCTTATTGCGGGGGGGGGTAGATACGCAGTATTTT. Its protein is CASSLLRGGVDTQYF.

V gene TRBV7-2 combines with J gene TRBJ1-1; perhaps TRBD1 as D (6 bases). The ends were cut back, 4 bases at V and 1 base at J, with 13 bases in the middle. CDR1 is SGHTA and CDR2 is FQGNSA in the germline V gene. This CDR3 is 15 amino acids long. For the CDR3, the DNA is TGTGCCAGCAGCTCGACCGGGACAAAGAACACTGAAGCTTTCTTT. Encoded protein: CASSSTGTKNTEAFF.

The chain uses TRBV7-2 and TRBJ2-5, with D uncertain. Germline V gene data show CDR1 as SGHTA and CDR2 as FQGNSA. The CDR3 is made up of 15 amino acids. V shed 1 base and J shed 2 bases, with 11 bases lying between them. CDR3 sequence reads: CASSLGRHIQETQYF. In nucleotides, the CDR3 is TGTGCCAGCAGCTTAGGGAGACATATTCAAGAGACCCAGTACTTC.

The gene calls are TRBV6-5 and TRBJ2-7; TRBD2 matches 10 bases. This CDR3 is 14 amino acids long. J lost 5 bases, V lost 6 bases, and 7 bases had no gene match. Germline assignment: CDR1 MNHEY and CDR2 SVGAGI. CDR3 nucleotide sequence: TGTGCCAGCAGGGAAGCGGGGGGGCGGGACGAGCAGTACTTC. This encodes CASREAGGRDEQYF.

The J gene is TRBJ2-5, the V gene TRBV7-9, with TRBD2 matching 9 bases. In germline, CDR1 is SEHNR, CDR2 FQNEAQ (reference sequence). The junction had 11 bases not matched to a gene; V was cut back by 7 bases and J by 2 bases. CDR3 length equals 16 residues. The CDR3 reads CASNPLAGMTQETQYF. The CDR3 bases are TGTGCCAGCAACCCTCTAGCGGGGATGACTCAAGAGACCCAGTACTTC. The full variable domain, rest sourced from reference TRBV7-9 and TRBJ2-5, is DTGVSQNPRHKITKRGQNVTFRCDPISEHNRLYWYRQTLGQGPEFLTYFQNEAQLEKSRLLSDRFSAERPKGSFSTLEIQRTEQGDSAMYLCASNPLAGMTQETQYFGPGTRLLVL.

In its sample, this clone was seen once. The gene calls are TRBV11-3 and TRBJ2-3; D not resolved. Germline V gene data show CDR1 as SGHNT and CDR2 as YENEEA. V lost 3 bases to trimming and J lost 4 bases, with 5 bases between them. The CDR3 is 12 residues long. The CDR3 protein is CASSLRSDTQYF. The CDR3 DNA follows: TGTGCCAGCAGCTTGAGATCAGATACGCAGTATTTT.

This rearrangement joins TRBV7-2 to TRBJ2-7; perhaps TRBD1 as D (5 bases). The ends were cut back, 2 bases at V and 2 bases at J, with 7 bases in the middle. The CDR3 sequence is 13 residues long. Germline V CDR1 and CDR2: SGHTA, FQGNSA. The CDR3 loop is CASSLTGTYEQYF. In DNA form, the CDR3 reads TGTGCCAGCAGCTTAACAGGTACCTACGAGCAGTACTTC.

The chain couples TRBV7-9 to TRBJ1-2; TRBD1 is a possible D gene (6 bases). This CDR3 is built from 13 residues. Germline V CDR1 and CDR2: SEHNR, FQNEAQ (reference sequence). Trimming stripped 11 bases from V and 2 bases from J, with 15 bases between. The CDR3, as DNA: TGTGCCGCCCAGGACAGCCCAAACTATGGCTACACCTTC. Encoded protein: CAAQDSPNYGYTF. Full variable domain (rest looked up from reference TRBV7-9 and TRBJ1-2): DTGVSQNPRHKITKRGQNVTFRCDPISEHNRLYWYRQTLGQGPEFLTYFQNEAQLEKSRLLSDRFSAERPKGSFSTLEIQRTEQGDSAMYLCAAQDSPNYGYTFGSGTRLTVV.

The gene calls are TRBV5-1 and TRBJ1-2, with 8 bases fitting TRBD1. With V trimmed by 4 bases and J by 7 bases, 6 bases remained unmatched. Germline CDR1 SGHRS, CDR2 YFSETQ. The length of the CDR3 is 13 residues. In nucleotides, the CDR3 is TGCGCCAGCAGCACAGGGACAGGAGGTGGCTACACCTTC. Translating it yields CASSTGTGGGYTF.

The rearrangement uses TRBV18 and TRBJ1-3, with D hard to call. Trimming took off 3 bases at V and 4 bases at J, with 13 bases between the two ends. The CDR3 length is 15 residues. CDR1 is KGHSH, CDR2 LQKENI, per germline. The CDR3 coding sequence is TGTGCCAGCTCACCCGGCCAATTAAAAGGAAACACCATATATTTT. This translates into CASSPGQLKGNTIYF. The variable domain in full, with the rest retrieved from reference TRBV18 and TRBJ1-3, is NAGVMQNPRHLVRRRGQEARLRCSPMKGHSHVYWYRQLPEEGLKFMVYLQKENIIDESGMPKERFSAEFPKEGPSILRIQQVVRGDSAAYFCASSPGQLKGNTIYFGEGSWLTVV.

V and J are TRBV6-5 and TRBJ1-2, with TRBD1 identical over 7 bases. Germline V gives CDR1 MNHEY, CDR2 SVGAGI. The CDR3 runs 15 residues. V lost 2 bases, J lost 2 bases, and 5 bases stayed unmatched. CDR3: CASSYTAGGNYGYTF. DNA of the CDR3: TGTGCCAGCAGTTACACGGCAGGGGGGAACTATGGCTACACCTTC.

The chain is built from TRBV7-2 and TRBJ2-3; a possible D gene is TRBD1 (6 bases). V dropped 2 bases and J dropped 2 bases, with 11 bases sitting between them. CDR1 and CDR2 (germline): SGHTA, FQGNSA. This CDR3 is built from 15 residues. CDR3 DNA: TGTGCCAGCAGCTTATCTAGGGGGATCACAGATACGCAGTATTTT. It translates to CASSLSRGITDTQYF. The full variable domain, rest sourced from reference TRBV7-2 and TRBJ2-3, is GAGVSQSPSNKVTEKGKDVELRCDPISGHTALYWYRQSLGQGLEFLIYFQGNSAPDKSGLPSDRFSAERTGGSVSTLTIQRTQQEDSAVYLCASSLSRGITDTQYFGPGTRLTVL.

The CDR3 DNA reads TGTGCCAGCAGGGGTTCAGTGTCACCCCTCCACTTT. Protein sequence: CASRGSVSPLHF. The J gene is TRBJ1-6, the V gene TRBV6-5; no definite D call. CDR3 size: 12 residues. Germline V gene sequence: CDR1 MNHEY, CDR2 SVGAGI. Deletions cut 6 bases from V and 10 bases from J, with 10 bases between.

The V call is TRBV11-2, the J call TRBJ2-7, with 7 nucleotides matching TRBD1. This CDR3 comprises 15 residues. The V and J ends lost 2 bases and 1 base, in that order; junction bases with no gene match: 5. Germline assignment: CDR1 SGHAT and CDR2 FQNNGV. This CDR3 is CASSLTGTASYEQYF. The CDR3 nucleotides are TGTGCCAGCAGCTTAACAGGGACAGCATCCTACGAGCAGTACTTC. Looking up the rest from reference TRBV11-2 and TRBJ2-7 gives the full variable domain: EAGVAQSPRYKIIEKRQSVAFWCNPISGHATLYWYQQILGQGPKLLIQFQNNGVVDDSQLPKDRFSAERLKGVDSTLKIQPAKLEDSAVYLCASSLTGTASYEQYFGPGTRLTVT.

This chain connects TRBV6-5 to TRBJ2-2, with D perhaps TRBD1 (5 bases). The CDR3 spans 12 residues. The V and J ends lost 6 bases and 6 bases respectively, with 8 bases between them. The germline CDR1 and CDR2 sequences are MNHEY and SVGAGI. The CDR3: CASRGLPGELFF. CDR3 sequence (DNA): TGTGCCAGCAGGGGGCTTCCCGGGGAGCTGTTTTTT.

Written as DNA, the CDR3 is TGTGCCAGCAGTTACAGGGCAGGTTCGGTGTCCGGGGAGCTGTTTTTT. Translation gives CASSYRAGSVSGELFF. The V gene is TRBV6-5, the J gene TRBJ2-2; D gene unclear. Trimming left V 2 bases short and J 6 bases short, with 16 bases between. Germline V lookup: CDR1 MNHEY, CDR2 SVGAGI. The CDR3 is 16 residues long.

The chain recombines TRBV4-2 with TRBJ1-6, with D hard to call. V shed 4 bases and J shed 7 bases, with 8 bases lying between them. Germline V CDR1 and CDR2: LGHNA, YNFKEQ. This CDR3 comprises 13 residues. The CDR3 sequence: CASSRAINSPLHF. In DNA, the CDR3 is TGTGCCAGCAGCCGAGCTATAAATTCACCCCTCCACTTT.

The chain joins TRBV20-1 to TRBJ1-1; D gene unclear. V lost 6 bases to trimming and J lost 1 base, with 6 bases between them. The germline CDR1 and CDR2 sequences are DFQATT and SNEGSKA (reference sequence). The CDR3 has 11 residues. As DNA, the CDR3 is TGCAGTGCGGCAAAGAACACTGAAGCTTTCTTT. Translated, it gives CSAAKNTEAFF.

The CDR3 sequence: CASSTQQGLYGYTF. CDR3 nucleotide sequence: TGTGCCAGCAGTACGCAACAGGGACTCTATGGCTACACCTTC. The chain is built from TRBV7-9 and TRBJ1-2; TRBD1 is a possible D gene (6 bases). Germline CDR1 reads SEHNR; CDR2 reads FQNEAQ (reference sequence). The CDR3 is 14 amino acids. V lost 6 bases, J lost 4 bases, and 15 bases lay in between.

This chain uses TRBV5-1 with TRBJ2-7, with D maybe TRBD1 (6 bases). Trimming took 5 bases from V and 4 from J, leaving 19 bases between them. The CDR3 runs to 15 residues. CDR1 and CDR2 from the germline V gene are SGHRS and YFSETQ. DNA for the CDR3: TGCGCCAGCAGTAACCGGGACAAACTCGGGTACGAGCAGTACTTC. Amino acid sequence: CASSNRDKLGYEQYF.

In the case of this clone: This CDR3 is also generated by other DNA sequences in the sample. The V gene is TRBV5-1, the J gene TRBJ2-7, with D unclear. The CDR3 consists of 13 residues. CDR1 SGHRS and CDR2 YFSETQ come from the germline V gene. The ends were cut back, 2 bases at V and 1 base at J, with 7 bases in the middle. CDR3 sequence reads: CASSLGQSYEQYF. The CDR3 nucleotides are TGCGCCAGCAGCTTAGGGCAGTCCTACGAGCAGTACTTC.

The chain has TRBV6-1 and TRBJ1-2, with 11 bases matching TRBD1. After removal of 5 bases from V and 8 bases from J, the junction contained 4 bases not matched to a gene. Germline assignment: CDR1 MNHNS and CDR2 SASEGT. The CDR3 runs to 13 residues. The chain's CDR3 is CASSYGTGGGYTF. CDR3 nucleotides: TGTGCCAGCAGTTATGGGACAGGGGGAGGCTACACCTTC.

This sequence joins TRBV18 and TRBJ1-5; TRBD1 might be the D (5 bases). Germline V lookup: CDR1 KGHSH, CDR2 LQKENI. This CDR3 comprises 14 residues. V was shortened by 5 bases and J by 5 bases, with 13 bases between the two germline ends. CDR3 DNA sequence: TGTGCCAGCTCAGGGGGAGTGGTCGATCAGCCCCAGCATTTT. Translated: CASSGGVVDQPQHF. Together with reference TRBV18 and TRBJ1-5, the CDR3 gives the full variable domain: NAGVMQNPRHLVRRRGQEARLRCSPMKGHSHVYWYRQLPEEGLKFMVYLQKENIIDESGMPKERFSAEFPKEGPSILRIQQVVRGDSAAYFCASSGGVVDQPQHFGDGTRLSIL.